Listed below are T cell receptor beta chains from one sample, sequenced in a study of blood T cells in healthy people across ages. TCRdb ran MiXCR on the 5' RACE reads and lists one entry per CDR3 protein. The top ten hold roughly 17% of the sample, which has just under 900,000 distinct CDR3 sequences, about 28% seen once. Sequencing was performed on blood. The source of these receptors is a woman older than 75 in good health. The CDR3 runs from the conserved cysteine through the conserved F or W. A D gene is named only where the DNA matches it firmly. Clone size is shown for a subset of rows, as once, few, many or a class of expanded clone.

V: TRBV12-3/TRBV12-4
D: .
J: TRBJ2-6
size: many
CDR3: CASSQGRVSGANVLTF
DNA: TGTGCCAGCAGTCAGGGTAGGGTCTCTGGGGCCAACGTCCTGACTTTC

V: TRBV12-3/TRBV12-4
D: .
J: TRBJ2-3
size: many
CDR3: CATRPKQSDTDTQYF
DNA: TGTGCCACCCGCCCGAAGCAAAGTGACACAGATACGCAGTATTTT

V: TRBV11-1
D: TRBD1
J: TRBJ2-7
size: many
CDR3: CASSQRRGQESSYEQYF
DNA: TGTGCCAGCAGCCAAAGGCGGGGACAGGAGTCCTCCTACGAGCAGTACTTC

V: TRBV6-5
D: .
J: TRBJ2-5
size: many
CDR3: CASRFAGTQQETQYF
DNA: TGTGCCAGCAGATTCGCCGGGACACAACAAGAGACCCAGTACTTC

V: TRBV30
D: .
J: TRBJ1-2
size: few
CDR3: CARDRPYTF
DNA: TGTGCCCGGGACCGACCGTACACCTTC

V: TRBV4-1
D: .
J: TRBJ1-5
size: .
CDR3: CASSQAGPHSNQPQHF
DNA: TGCGCCAGCAGCCAAGCAGGACCCCATAGCAATCAGCCCCAGCATTTT

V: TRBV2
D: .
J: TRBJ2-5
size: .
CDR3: CASSVSKETQYF
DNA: TGTGCCAGCAGTGTCAGCAAGGAGACCCAGTACTTC

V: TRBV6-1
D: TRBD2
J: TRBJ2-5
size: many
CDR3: CASSEALAGGLGETQYF
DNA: TGTGCCAGCAGTGAAGCGTTAGCGGGGGGGCTTGGGGAGACCCAGTACTTC

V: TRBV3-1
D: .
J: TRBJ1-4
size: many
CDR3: CASRNRGNEKLFF
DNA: TGTGCCAGCAGGAACCGGGGAAATGAAAAACTGTTTTTT

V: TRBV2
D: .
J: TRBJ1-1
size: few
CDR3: CADGRTENTEAFF
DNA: TGTGCCGACGGACGGACAGAGAACACTGAAGCTTTCTTT

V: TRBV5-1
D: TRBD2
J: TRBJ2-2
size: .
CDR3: CASSPTASGGRTGELFF
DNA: TGCGCCAGCAGCCCAACCGCTAGCGGGGGACGGACCGGGGAGCTGTTTTTT

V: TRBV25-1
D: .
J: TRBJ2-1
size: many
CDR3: CASSEYGQGLYNEQFF
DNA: TGTGCCAGCAGTGAATATGGGCAGGGACTTTACAATGAGCAGTTCTTC

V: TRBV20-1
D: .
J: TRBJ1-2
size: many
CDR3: CSARLGGDYGYTF
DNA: TGCAGTGCTAGATTGGGGGGCGACTATGGCTACACCTTC

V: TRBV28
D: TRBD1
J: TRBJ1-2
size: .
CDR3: CASSFKGAVFGYTF
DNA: TGTGCCAGCAGTTTCAAGGGGGCGGTTTTTGGCTACACCTTC

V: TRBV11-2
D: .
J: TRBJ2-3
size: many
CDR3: CASSPQPGARTDTQYF
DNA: TGTGCCAGCAGCCCACAGCCGGGGGCGCGGACAGATACGCAGTATTTT

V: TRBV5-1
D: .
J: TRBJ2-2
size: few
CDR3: CASSTGGSRMVGELFF
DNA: TGCGCCAGCAGCACCGGGGGATCTAGGATGGTGGGGGAGCTGTTTTTT

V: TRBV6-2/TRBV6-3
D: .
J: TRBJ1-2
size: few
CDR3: CASSYSGQTYGYTF
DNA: TGTGCCAGCAGTTATTCAGGACAGACCTATGGCTACACCTTC

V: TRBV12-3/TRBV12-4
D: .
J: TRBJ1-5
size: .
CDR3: CASSSGTFLQPQHF
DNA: TGTGCCAGCAGTTCCGGGACATTCTTACAGCCCCAGCATTTT

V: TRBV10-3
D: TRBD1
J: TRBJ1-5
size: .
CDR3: CAISSGQVPQPQHF
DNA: TGTGCCATCAGTTCAGGACAGGTTCCTCAGCCCCAGCATTTT

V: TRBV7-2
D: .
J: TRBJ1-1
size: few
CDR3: CASSSVAEGGAFF
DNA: TGTGCCAGCAGCTCCGTGGCGGAGGGAGGGGCTTTCTTT

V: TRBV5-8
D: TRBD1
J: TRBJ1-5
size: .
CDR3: CASSLWDRGSSQPQHF
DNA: TGTGCCAGCAGCTTGTGGGACAGGGGATCAAGTCAGCCCCAGCATTTT

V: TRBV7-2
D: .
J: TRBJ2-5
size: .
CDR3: CASSLIPDFAGTQYF
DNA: TGTGCCAGCAGCTTAATTCCAGATTTTGCTGGGACCCAGTACTTC

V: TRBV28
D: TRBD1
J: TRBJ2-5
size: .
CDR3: CASSLSGQGKYQETQYF
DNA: TGTGCCAGCAGTCTATCAGGACAGGGGAAGTACCAAGAGACCCAGTACTTC

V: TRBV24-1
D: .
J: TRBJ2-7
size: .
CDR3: CATSDPQGPIYNEQYF
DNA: TGTGCCACCAGTGACCCCCAGGGCCCAATCTACAATGAGCAGTACTTC

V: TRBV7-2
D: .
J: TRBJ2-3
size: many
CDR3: CASSLGVEGRKRDTQYF
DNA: TGTGCCAGCAGCTTAGGAGTAGAGGGGCGAAAACGAGATACGCAGTATTTT

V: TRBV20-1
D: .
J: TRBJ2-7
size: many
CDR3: CSAIHNDAYEQYF
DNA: TGCAGTGCTATCCACAACGACGCCTACGAGCAGTACTTC

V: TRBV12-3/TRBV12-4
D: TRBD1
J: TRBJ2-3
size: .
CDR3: CASTPGTGGTDTQYF
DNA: TGTGCCAGCACCCCAGGGACAGGGGGTACAGATACGCAGTATTTT

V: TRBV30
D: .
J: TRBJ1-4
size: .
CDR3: CAWGRGGNSEKLFF
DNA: TGTGCCTGGGGAAGGGGAGGAAATAGTGAAAAACTGTTTTTT

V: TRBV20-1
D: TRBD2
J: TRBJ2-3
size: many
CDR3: CSAAPPGLAGDHTDTQYF
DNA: TGCAGTGCTGCGCCCCCGGGACTAGCGGGGGACCACACAGATACGCAGTATTTT

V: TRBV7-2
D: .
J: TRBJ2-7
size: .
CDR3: CASSLEVRLTYEQYF
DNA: TGTGCCAGCAGCTTAGAGGTCAGATTAACCTACGAGCAGTACTTC

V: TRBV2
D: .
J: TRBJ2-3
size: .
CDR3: CASRGLLPPRDTQYF
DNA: TGTGCCAGCAGGGGACTTTTACCCCCGAGAGATACGCAGTATTTT

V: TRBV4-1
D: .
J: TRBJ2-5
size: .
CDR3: CASSHVSNQETQYF
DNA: TGCGCCAGCAGCCACGTCTCCAACCAAGAGACCCAGTACTTC

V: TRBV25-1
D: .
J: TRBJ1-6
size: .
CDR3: CASSEKGPYNSPLHF
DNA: TGTGCCAGCAGTGAAAAGGGCCCCTATAATTCACCCCTCCACTTT

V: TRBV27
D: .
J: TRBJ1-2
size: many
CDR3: CASSFLSGRANYGYTF
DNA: TGTGCCAGCAGTTTCCTTTCGGGGAGAGCTAACTATGGCTACACCTTC

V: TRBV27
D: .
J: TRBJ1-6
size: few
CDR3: CASSLLGRTSGRNSPLHF
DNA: TGTGCCAGCAGTTTATTAGGACGCACTTCTGGGAGAAATTCACCCCTCCACTTT

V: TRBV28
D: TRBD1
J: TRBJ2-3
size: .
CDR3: CASSLWGTGTDTQYF
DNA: TGTGCCAGCAGTTTATGGGGGACAGGGACAGATACGCAGTATTTT

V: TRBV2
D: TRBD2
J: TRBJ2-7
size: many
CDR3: CASSRLAGGRYEQYF
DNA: TGTGCCAGCAGCCGGCTAGCGGGGGGCAGGTACGAGCAGTACTTC

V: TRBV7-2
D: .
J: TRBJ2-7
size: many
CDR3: CASSRGLFYEQYF
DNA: TGTGCCAGCAGCCGTGGACTTTTCTACGAGCAGTACTTC

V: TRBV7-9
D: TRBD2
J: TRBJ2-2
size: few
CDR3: CASSPPGTTDTGELFF
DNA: TGTGCCAGCAGCCCGCCAGGGACTACCGATACCGGGGAGCTGTTTTTT

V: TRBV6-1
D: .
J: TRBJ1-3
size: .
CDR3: CASKQGATGNTIYF
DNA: TGTGCCAGCAAACAAGGGGCCACTGGAAACACCATATATTTT

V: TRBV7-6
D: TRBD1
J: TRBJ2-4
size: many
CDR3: CASSAGTGGSKNIQYF
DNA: TGTGCCAGCAGCGCGGGGACAGGGGGTTCCAAAAACATTCAGTACTTC

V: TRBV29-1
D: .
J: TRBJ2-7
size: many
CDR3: CSVERAKGSYEQYF
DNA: TGCAGCGTTGAAAGGGCTAAGGGTTCCTACGAGCAGTACTTC

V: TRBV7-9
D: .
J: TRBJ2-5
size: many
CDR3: CASSFQGETQYF
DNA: TGTGCCAGCAGTTTCCAGGGAGAGACCCAGTACTTC

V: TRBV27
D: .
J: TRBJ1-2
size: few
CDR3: CASSWRNGDYGYTF
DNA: TGTGCCAGCAGTTGGCGAAACGGGGACTATGGCTACACCTTC

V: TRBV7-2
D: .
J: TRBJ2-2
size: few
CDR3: CASSGGPRNTGELFF
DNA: TGTGCCAGCAGCGGAGGACCGCGGAACACCGGGGAGCTGTTTTTT

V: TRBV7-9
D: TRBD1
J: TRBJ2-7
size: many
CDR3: CASRYFDRVEGEQYF
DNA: TGTGCCAGCAGATACTTCGACAGGGTCGAGGGCGAGCAGTACTTC

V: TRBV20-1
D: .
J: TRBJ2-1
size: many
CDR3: CSANPTGAALNEQFF
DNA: TGCAGTGCAAACCCCACTGGCGCCGCCCTCAATGAGCAGTTCTTC

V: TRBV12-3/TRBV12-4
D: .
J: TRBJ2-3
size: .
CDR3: CASRAGSTDVQYF
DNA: TGTGCCAGCAGGGCCGGGAGTACAGATGTGCAGTATTTT

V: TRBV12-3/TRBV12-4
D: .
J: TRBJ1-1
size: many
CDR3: CASSLAGTNTEAFF
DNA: TGCGCCAGCAGCTTGGCCGGGACGAACACTGAAGCTTTCTTT

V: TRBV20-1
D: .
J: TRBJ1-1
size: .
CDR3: CSARTPAGFGTEAFF
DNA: TGCAGTGCTAGAACCCCGGCAGGGTTTGGGACTGAAGCTTTCTTT

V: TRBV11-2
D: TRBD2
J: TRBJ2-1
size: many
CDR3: CASGRLAGYNEQFF
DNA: TGTGCCAGCGGCCGACTAGCGGGGTACAATGAGCAGTTCTTC

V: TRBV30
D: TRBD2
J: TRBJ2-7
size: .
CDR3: CAWSLTSHEQYF
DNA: TGTGCCTGGAGCCTGACTAGCCACGAGCAGTACTTC

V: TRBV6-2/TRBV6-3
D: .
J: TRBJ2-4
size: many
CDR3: CASSYAKNIQYF
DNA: TGTGCCAGCAGTTATGCCAAAAACATTCAGTACTTC

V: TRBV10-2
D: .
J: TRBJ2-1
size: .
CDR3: CASSGVILSSYNEQFF
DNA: TGCGCCAGCTCCGGGGTGATCCTTAGCTCCTACAATGAGCAGTTCTTC

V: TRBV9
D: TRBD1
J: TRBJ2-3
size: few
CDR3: CASSPRTGLDTQYF
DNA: TGTGCCAGCAGCCCCCGGACAGGGTTAGATACGCAGTATTTT

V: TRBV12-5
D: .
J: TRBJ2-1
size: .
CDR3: CASGLGAQPGSSYNEQFF
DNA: TGTGCTAGTGGTTTGGGGGCGCAGCCTGGGAGCTCCTACAATGAGCAGTTCTTC

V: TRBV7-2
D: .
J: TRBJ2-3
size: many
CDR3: CASSLKVLVADTQYF
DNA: TGTGCCAGCAGCTTAAAGGTGTTGGTAGCAGATACGCAGTATTTT

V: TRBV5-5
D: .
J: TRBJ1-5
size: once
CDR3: CASSLRGYGNQPQHF
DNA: TGTGCCAGCAGCTTGCGAGGATATGGCAATCAGCCCCAGCATTTT

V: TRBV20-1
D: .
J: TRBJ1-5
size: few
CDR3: CSARKVSGDQPQHF
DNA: TGCAGTGCTAGAAAGGTCTCCGGGGATCAGCCCCAGCATTTT

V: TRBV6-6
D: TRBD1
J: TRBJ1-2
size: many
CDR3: CASSWDSLYGYTF
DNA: TGTGCCAGCAGTTGGGACAGTCTCTATGGCTACACCTTC